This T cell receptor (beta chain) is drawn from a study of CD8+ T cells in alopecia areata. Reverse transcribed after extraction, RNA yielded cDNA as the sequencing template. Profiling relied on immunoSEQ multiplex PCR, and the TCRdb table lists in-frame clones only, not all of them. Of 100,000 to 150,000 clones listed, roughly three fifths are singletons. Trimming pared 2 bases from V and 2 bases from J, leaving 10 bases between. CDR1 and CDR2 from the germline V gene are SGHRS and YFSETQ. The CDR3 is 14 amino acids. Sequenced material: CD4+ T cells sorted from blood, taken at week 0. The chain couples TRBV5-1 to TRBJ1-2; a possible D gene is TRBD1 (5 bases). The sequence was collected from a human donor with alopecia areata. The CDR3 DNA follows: TGCGCCAGCAGCTTTGGGGACCGGAACTATGGCTACACCTTC. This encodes CASSFGDRNYGYTF.